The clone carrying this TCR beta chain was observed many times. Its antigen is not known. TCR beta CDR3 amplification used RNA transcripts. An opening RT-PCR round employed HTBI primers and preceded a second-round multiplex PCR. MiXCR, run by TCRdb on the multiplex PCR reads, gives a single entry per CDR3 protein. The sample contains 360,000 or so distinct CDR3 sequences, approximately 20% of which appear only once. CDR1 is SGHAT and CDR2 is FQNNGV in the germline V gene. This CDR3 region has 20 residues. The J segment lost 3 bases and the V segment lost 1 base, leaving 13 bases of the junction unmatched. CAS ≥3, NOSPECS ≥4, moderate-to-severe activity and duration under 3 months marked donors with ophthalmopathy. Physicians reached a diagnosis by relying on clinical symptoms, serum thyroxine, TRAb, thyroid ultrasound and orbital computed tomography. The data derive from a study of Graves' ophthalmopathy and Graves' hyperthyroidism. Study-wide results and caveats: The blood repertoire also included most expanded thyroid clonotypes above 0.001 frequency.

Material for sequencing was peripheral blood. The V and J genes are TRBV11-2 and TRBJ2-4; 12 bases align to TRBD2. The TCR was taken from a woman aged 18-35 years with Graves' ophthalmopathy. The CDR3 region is CASSLVGLAGGPNIKNIQYF. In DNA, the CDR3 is TGTGCCAGCAGCTTAGTAGGCCTAGCGGGAGGGCCGAACATCAAAAACATTCAGTACTTC.